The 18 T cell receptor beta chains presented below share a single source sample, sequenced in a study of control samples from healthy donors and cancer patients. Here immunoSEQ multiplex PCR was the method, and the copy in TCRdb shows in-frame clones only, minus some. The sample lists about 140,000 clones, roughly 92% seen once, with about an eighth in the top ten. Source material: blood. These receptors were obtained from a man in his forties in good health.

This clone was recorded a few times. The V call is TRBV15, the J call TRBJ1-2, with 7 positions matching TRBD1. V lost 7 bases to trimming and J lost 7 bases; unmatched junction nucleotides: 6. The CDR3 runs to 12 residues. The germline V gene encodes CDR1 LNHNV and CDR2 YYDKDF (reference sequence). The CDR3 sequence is CATTTDRVGYTF. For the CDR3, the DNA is TGTGCCACCACCACCGACAGGGTTGGCTACACCTTC.

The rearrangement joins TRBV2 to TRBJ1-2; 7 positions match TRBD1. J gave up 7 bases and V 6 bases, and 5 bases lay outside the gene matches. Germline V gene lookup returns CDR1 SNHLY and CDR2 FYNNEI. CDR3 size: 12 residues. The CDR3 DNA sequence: TGTGCCAGCAGGACAGGGTTGGGTGGCTACACCTTC. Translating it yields CASRTGLGGYTF.

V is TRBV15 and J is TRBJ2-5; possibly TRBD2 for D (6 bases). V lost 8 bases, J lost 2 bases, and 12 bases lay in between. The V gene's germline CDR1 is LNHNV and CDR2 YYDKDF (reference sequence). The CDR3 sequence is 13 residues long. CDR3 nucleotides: TGTGCCACCTCCCGGACTAAGCAAGAGACCCAGTACTTC. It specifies CATSRTKQETQYF.

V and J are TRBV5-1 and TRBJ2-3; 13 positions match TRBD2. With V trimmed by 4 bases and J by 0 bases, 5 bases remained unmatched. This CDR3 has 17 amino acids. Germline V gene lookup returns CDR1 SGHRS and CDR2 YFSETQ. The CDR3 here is CASSLGTSGDSTDTQYF. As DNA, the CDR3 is TGCGCCAGCAGCCTTGGGACTAGCGGGGATAGCACAGATACGCAGTATTTT.

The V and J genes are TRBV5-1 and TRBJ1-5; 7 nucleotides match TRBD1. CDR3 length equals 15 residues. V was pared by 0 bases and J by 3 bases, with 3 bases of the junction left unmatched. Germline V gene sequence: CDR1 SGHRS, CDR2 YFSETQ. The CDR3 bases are TGCGCCAGCAGCTTGGGGGACAGCTCCAATCAGCCCCAGCATTTT. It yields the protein CASSLGDSSNQPQHF.

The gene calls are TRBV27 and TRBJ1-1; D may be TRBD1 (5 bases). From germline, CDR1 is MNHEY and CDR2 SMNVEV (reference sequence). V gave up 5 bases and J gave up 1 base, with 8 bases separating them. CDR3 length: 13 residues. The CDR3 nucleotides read TGTGCCAGCAGTGTCAGGGAGAACACTGAAGCTTTCTTT. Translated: CASSVRENTEAFF.

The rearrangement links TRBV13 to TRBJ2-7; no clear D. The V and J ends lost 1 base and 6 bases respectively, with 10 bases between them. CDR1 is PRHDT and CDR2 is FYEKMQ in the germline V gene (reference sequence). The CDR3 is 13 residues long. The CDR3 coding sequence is TGTGCCAGCAGCTTAGCGTTCGGGCCCGAGCAGTACTTC. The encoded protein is CASSLAFGPEQYF. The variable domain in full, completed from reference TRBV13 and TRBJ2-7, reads AAGVIQSPRHLIKEKRETATLKCYPIPRHDTVYWYQQGPGQDPQFLISFYEKMQSDKGSIPDRFSAQQFSDYHSELNMSSLELGDSALYFCASSLAFGPEQYFGPGTRLTVT.

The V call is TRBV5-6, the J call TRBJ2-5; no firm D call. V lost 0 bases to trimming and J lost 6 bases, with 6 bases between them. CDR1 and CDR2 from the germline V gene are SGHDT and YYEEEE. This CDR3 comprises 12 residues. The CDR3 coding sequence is TGTGCCAGCAGCTTGGTGCCACAGACCCAGTACTTC. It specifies CASSLVPQTQYF.

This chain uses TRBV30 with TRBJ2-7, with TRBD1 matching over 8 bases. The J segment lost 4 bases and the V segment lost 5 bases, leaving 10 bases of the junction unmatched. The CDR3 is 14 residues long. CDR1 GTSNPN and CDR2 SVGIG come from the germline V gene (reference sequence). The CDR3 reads CAWRTTGAGYEQYF. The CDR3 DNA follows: TGTGCCTGGCGAACGACAGGGGCAGGGTACGAGCAGTACTTC.

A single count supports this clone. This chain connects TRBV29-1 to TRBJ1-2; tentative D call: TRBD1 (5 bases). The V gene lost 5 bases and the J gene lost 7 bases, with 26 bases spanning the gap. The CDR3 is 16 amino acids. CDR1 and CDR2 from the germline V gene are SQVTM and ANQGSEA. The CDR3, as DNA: TGCAGCGTTACCCGAGGAGTGGGGGGGACCGTTACTGGCTACACCTTC. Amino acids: CSVTRGVGGTVTGYTF.

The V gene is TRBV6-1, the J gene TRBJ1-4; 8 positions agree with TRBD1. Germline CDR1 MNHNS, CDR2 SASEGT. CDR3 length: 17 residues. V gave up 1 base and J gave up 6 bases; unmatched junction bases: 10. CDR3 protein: CASSEVDRETYYEKLFF. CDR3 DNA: TGTGCCAGCAGTGAAGTGGACAGGGAAACTTATTATGAAAAACTGTTTTTT.

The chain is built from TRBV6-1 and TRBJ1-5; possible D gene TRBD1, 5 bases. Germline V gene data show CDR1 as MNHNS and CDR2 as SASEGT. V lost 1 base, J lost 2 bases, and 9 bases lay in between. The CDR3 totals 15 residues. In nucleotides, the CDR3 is TGTGCCAGCAGTGAAGGGCAGGGAGGCAATCAGCCCCAGCATTTT. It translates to CASSEGQGGNQPQHF.

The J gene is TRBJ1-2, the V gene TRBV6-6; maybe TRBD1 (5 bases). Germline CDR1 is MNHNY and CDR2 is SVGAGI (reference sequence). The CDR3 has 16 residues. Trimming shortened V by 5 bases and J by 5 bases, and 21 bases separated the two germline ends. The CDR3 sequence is CASSRTPAGRMYGYTF. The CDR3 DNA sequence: TGTGCCAGCAGTCGAACGCCCGCAGGGAGGATGTATGGCTACACCTTC.

The CDR3 loop is CASSLYGNEKLFF. In DNA form, the CDR3 reads TGCGCCAGCAGCTTGTACGGAAATGAAAAACTGTTTTTT. The V call is TRBV5-1, the J call TRBJ1-4; no firm D call. Germline assignment: CDR1 SGHRS and CDR2 YFSETQ. V lost 1 base, J lost 5 bases, and 6 bases lay in between. The length of the CDR3 is 13 residues.

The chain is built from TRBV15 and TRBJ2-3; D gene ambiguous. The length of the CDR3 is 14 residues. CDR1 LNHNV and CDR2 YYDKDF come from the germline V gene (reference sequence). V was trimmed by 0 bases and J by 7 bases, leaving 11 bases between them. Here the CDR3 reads CATSRDNRMNTQYF. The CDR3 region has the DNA TGTGCCACCAGCAGAGACAATAGGATGAATACGCAGTATTTT. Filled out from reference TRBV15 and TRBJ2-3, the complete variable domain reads DAMVIQNPRYQVTQFGKPVTLSCSQTLNHNVMYWYQQKSSQAPKLLFHYYDKDFNNEADTPDNFQSRRPNTSFCFLDIRSPGLGDTAMYLCATSRDNRMNTQYFGPGTRLTVL.

The CDR3 coding sequence is TGTGCCAGCAGCCAGGGGAGGTGGGACAGCGGCTACACCTTC. It encodes CASSQGRWDSGYTF. This chain uses TRBV5-6 with TRBJ1-2, with 7 nucleotides matching TRBD1. Germline loops: CDR1 SGHDT, CDR2 YYEEEE. The CDR3 runs to 14 residues. V lost 4 bases and J lost 8; bases outside the gene matches: 11.

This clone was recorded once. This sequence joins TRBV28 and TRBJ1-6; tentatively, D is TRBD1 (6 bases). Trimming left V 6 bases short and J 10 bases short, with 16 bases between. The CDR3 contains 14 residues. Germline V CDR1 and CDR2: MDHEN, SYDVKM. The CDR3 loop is CASRETGRPSPLHF. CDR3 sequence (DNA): TGTGCCAGCAGGGAGACAGGTCGTCCCTCACCCCTCCACTTT.

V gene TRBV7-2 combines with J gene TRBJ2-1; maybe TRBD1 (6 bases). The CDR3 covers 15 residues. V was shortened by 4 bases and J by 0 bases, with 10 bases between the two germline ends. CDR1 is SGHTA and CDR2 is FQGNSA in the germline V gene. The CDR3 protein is CASSSDRSSYNEQFF. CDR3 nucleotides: TGTGCCAGCAGCTCAGACAGGAGCTCCTACAATGAGCAGTTCTTC.